Listed below are T cell receptor beta chains from one sample, sequenced in a study of CD8+CD57+ T cells in acquired aplastic anemia. In TCRdb, the reads were re-called with MiXCR into one record per CDR3 protein. The sample holds approximately 170,000 distinct CDR3 sequences; 40% to 55% are singletons and the top ten take 3.2%. Sequenced sample: sorted CD4+, CD8+, or CD8+CD57+ T cells (not recorded which) from PBMCs. The receptors derive from a human donor with aplastic anemia. CDR3s include the opening cysteine and the closing phenylalanine or tryptophan.

j_gene,v_gene,CDR3aa
TRBJ2-7,TRBV9,CASSVGEGGASSYEQYF
TRBJ1-3,TRBV7-6,CASSLSTGTVGNTIYF
TRBJ2-7,TRBV20-1,CSAPLAGAAYEQYF
TRBJ1-2,TRBV24-1,CATSDPGQGYGYTF
TRBJ2-2,TRBV20-1,CSALGAGPTGELFF
TRBJ1-2,TRBV19,CASSVAVSGYTF
TRBJ2-2,TRBV24-1,CATSDLGTSGDGELFF
TRBJ2-7,TRBV7-2,CASSFRDPSYEQYF
TRBJ2-1,TRBV20-1,CSTPLAGGLNEQFF
TRBJ2-1,TRBV10-3,CAISEKRTSGQNEQFF
TRBJ1-2,TRBV19,CASNDAGIYGYTF
TRBJ2-5,TRBV9,CASSVGQETQYF
TRBJ1-2,TRBV5-1,CASSLGLIYYGYTF
TRBJ1-3,TRBV5-1,CASSPTSPTRSGNTIYF
TRBJ2-1,TRBV12-3/TRBV12-4,CASSRGTSRSYNEQFF
TRBJ2-7,TRBV20-1,CSAQGLASYEQYF
TRBJ2-5,TRBV19,CASSIDGRGETQYF
TRBJ2-7,TRBV7-2,CASSLGGSHYEQYF
TRBJ2-1,TRBV15,CATRGELYNEQFF
TRBJ2-5,TRBV20-1,CSAPGGRKETQYF
TRBJ2-7,TRBV24-1,CATSDGGGYEQYF
TRBJ2-7,TRBV11-3,CASSTGGGYEQYF
TRBJ1-1,TRBV10-3,CAIRGDRQNTEAFF
TRBJ2-1,TRBV9,CASSAGGLAVYNEQFF
TRBJ1-5,TRBV20-1,CSASVQWDQPQHF
TRBJ1-1,TRBV7-9,CASSFTLDTEAFF
TRBJ2-1,TRBV12-3/TRBV12-4,CASSPTSGQANEQFF
TRBJ2-2,TRBV7-9,CASTNRVNTGELFF
TRBJ2-1,TRBV7-8,CASSLAAGATLLSNEQFF
TRBJ2-3,TRBV7-3,CASSLTAGTDTQYF
TRBJ1-6,TRBV7-2,CASSPTRGNSPLHF
TRBJ2-7,TRBV6-2/TRBV6-3,CASCGGHEQYF
TRBJ1-2,TRBV6-1,CASRRDSQINYGYTF
TRBJ1-2,TRBV4-3,CASSQEAQGNYGYTF
TRBJ1-3,TRBV7-2,CASSLVGPGNTIYF
TRBJ1-6,TRBV19,CASSLVQGDSPLHF
TRBJ1-2,TRBV2,CASSGPRLLGYTF
TRBJ1-3,TRBV11-2,CASSLGGTSTGNTIYF
TRBJ2-1,TRBV5-5,CASSPMQGSNEQFF
TRBJ2-4,TRBV9,CASGGAGNIQYF
TRBJ1-3,TRBV6-1,CASSERPGAGNTIYF
TRBJ2-1,TRBV25-1,CASSESVGGLAGGVRFF
TRBJ1-2,TRBV19,CASSIDGTGRGYTF
TRBJ1-2,TRBV6-5,CASSSGQDLAPGYTF
TRBJ2-1,TRBV29-1,CSVTGTSGGYNEQFF
TRBJ1-4,TRBV6-1,CASSDATGNEKLFF
TRBJ2-7,TRBV25-1,CASSGLLRHEQYF
TRBJ1-2,TRBV5-5,CASRIDPAFYGYTF
TRBJ2-5,TRBV24-1,CATSVSGGQETQYF
TRBJ2-5,TRBV15,CATSSWETQYF
TRBJ1-1,TRBV2,CASRGPGIPNTEAFF
TRBJ2-5,TRBV4-2,CASSPGQSQETQYF
TRBJ2-6,TRBV7-9,CASSSTQGISGANVLTF
TRBJ2-7,TRBV7-8,CASSLGAVGYEQYF
TRBJ1-6,TRBV9,CASSETVKGSPLHF
TRBJ2-5,TRBV25-1,CASSTGQGAGETQYF
TRBJ2-2,TRBV19,CASTRTAYTGELFF
TRBJ2-6,TRBV29-1,CSANTGANVLTF